The T cell receptor beta chain described here comes from a study of blood T cell repertoires in COVID-19. Study background: Acute-phase and convalescent COVID-19 samples originated in the United States, Italy and Spain. T cells, B-cell-depleted T cells, or PBMCs supplied cDNA or gDNA.

In the authors' methods: By means of reference gene primer amplification, nucleated cell counts were estimated. Produced via immunoSEQ multiplex PCR; TCRdb's table is partial and in-frame only. The D gene and trimming were derived from the DNA, and the V and J assignments and clone size from that table. The data show around 94,000 clones, around 90% seen once. Germline CDR1 reads MDHEN; CDR2 reads SYDVKM. Trimming shortened V by 6 bases and J by 7 bases, and 15 bases separated the two germline ends. The CDR3 consists of 13 residues. The sample comprised peripheral blood. The chain joins TRBV28 to TRBJ1-1, with D unclear. The receptor was derived from a man in his forties or fifties with active COVID-19. The CDR3 here is CASSLTQSLEAFF. The CDR3 region has the DNA TGTGCCAGCAGCCTAACACAGAGCCTTGAAGCTTTCTTT.